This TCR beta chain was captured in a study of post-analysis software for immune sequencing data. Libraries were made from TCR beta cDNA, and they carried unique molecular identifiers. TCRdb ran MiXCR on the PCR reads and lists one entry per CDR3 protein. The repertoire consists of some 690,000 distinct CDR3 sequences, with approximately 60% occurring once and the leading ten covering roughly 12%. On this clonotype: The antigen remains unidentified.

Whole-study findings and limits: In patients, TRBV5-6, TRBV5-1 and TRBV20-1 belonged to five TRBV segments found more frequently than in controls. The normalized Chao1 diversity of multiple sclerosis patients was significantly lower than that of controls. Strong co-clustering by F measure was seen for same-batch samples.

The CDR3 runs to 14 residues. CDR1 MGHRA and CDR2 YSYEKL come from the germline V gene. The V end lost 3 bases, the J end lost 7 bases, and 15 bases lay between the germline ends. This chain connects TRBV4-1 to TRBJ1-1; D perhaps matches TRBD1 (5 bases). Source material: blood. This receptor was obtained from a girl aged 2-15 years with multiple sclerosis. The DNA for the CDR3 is TGCGCCAGCAGCCATATGGCAGGGCTGATTGAAGCTTTCTTT. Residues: CASSHMAGLIEAFF.